This TCR beta chain was captured by sequencing in a study of cytomegalovirus exposure and HLA in healthy donors. Study summary: The approximately 130 validation repertoires matched the approximately 700 first-cohort repertoires in platform, a later analysis reported.

Regarding this clone: Its antigen is still unknown.

The assay was immunoSEQ multiplex PCR, and TCRdb's table has in-frame clones only and misses some. The data contain approximately 200,000 clones, about 93% of them singletons. Broader study findings: Researchers catalogued 160 or so TCR beta chains as cytomegalovirus-associated. Diagnosis of cytomegalovirus status made by the classifier reportedly showed high specificity and sensitivity.

This TCR derives from a woman under 30 in good health and CMV-seronegative. Sequenced sample: PBMCs.

CDR3 nucleotide sequence: TGTGCCAGCAGCTCGCGGGACTCCTACGAGCAGTACTTC. Its protein is CASSSRDSYEQYF. The chain carries TRBV7-9 and TRBJ2-7, with TRBD2 as a possible D gene (6 bases). Germline values: CDR1 SEHNR, CDR2 FQNEAQ (reference sequence). The length of the CDR3 is 13 residues. V lost 4 bases to trimming and J lost 0 bases, with 7 bases between them.